Following are 19 T cell receptor beta chains from one sample sequenced in a study of T-cell reconstitution after alpha-beta-depleted transplantation in children. Preparation of the TCRbeta library was carried out with unique molecular identifiers. Each CDR3 protein is one row after TCRdb ran MiXCR on the PCR reads. The sample consists of hundreds of thousands of distinct CDR3 sequences, 16% of them appearing once. This specimen consisted of PBMCs, mostly from graft donor cells, obtained 360 days after TCRalphabeta/CD19-depleted stem cell transplant. All receptors derive from a male patient younger than 18 who had a stem cell transplant for acute lymphoblastic leukemia, so the T cells may come from the graft donor.

This chain links TRBV20-1 with TRBJ1-5, with D possibly matching TRBD1 (5 bases). Germline V gives CDR1 DFQATT, CDR2 SNEGSKA (reference sequence). The CDR3 is 15 residues long. V shed 0 bases and J shed 1 base, with 10 bases lying between them. The DNA of the CDR3 is TGCAGTGCTAGAGATGCGGGGGGAAGCAATCAGCCCCAGCATTTT. This translates into CSARDAGGSNQPQHF.

The rearrangement links TRBV5-1 to TRBJ2-2, with TRBD2 matching over 9 bases. V shed 2 bases, J shed 3 bases, and the junction held 8 bases outside the gene matches. The CDR3 loop spans 17 amino acids. Germline V gene lookup returns CDR1 SGHRS and CDR2 YFSETQ. For the CDR3, the DNA is TGCGCCAGCAGCTTCTCTAGCGGGACCGGTTACACCGGGGAGCTGTTTTTT. Translated, it gives CASSFSSGTGYTGELFF.

J is TRBJ2-1 and V is TRBV19; the D gene is possibly TRBD1 (5 bases). The CDR3 contains 15 residues. From germline, CDR1 is LNHDA and CDR2 SQIVND (reference sequence). Trimming cost V 1 base and J 4 bases, with 11 bases left between them. CDR3 amino acids: CASSIGTGGYNEQFF. DNA for the CDR3: TGTGCCAGTAGTATAGGAACAGGCGGATACAATGAGCAGTTCTTC. Filled out from reference TRBV19 and TRBJ2-1, the complete variable domain reads DGGITQSPKYLFRKEGQNVTLSCEQNLNHDAMYWYRQDPGQGLRLIYYSQIVNDFQKGDIAEGYSVSREKKESFPLTVTSAQKNPTAFYLCASSIGTGGYNEQFFGPGTRLTVL.

The chain couples TRBV6-1 to TRBJ2-5, with D tentatively TRBD1 (6 bases). The germline V gene has CDR1 MNHNS and CDR2 SASEGT. V was clipped by 5 bases and J by 5 bases, with 18 bases between them. The CDR3 has 15 amino acids. The CDR3 bases are TGTGCCAGCAGTAAGAACAGGGCGGGCAGTGAGACCCAGTACTTC. It encodes CASSKNRAGSETQYF.

This clonotype was seen many times. The CDR3 DNA sequence: TGCGCCAGCAGCTTGGATGGCGGGACCTACGAGCAGTACTTC. Translation: CASSLDGGTYEQYF. The rearrangement uses TRBV5-1 and TRBJ2-7; perhaps TRBD2 as D (6 bases). The V end lost 0 bases, the J end lost 2 bases, and 9 bases lay between the germline ends. This CDR3 is 14 amino acids long. CDR1 is SGHRS, CDR2 YFSETQ, per germline.

The chain uses TRBV7-8 and TRBJ1-4, with D unresolved. This CDR3 has 17 amino acids. Germline CDR1 reads SGHVS; CDR2 reads FQNEAQ. Trimming removed 1 base at V and 2 bases at J, with 14 bases between. CDR3 in DNA: TGTGCCAGCAGCTTAGATTCTCTTTCCCCCACTAATGAAAAACTGTTTTTT. It codes for CASSLDSLSPTNEKLFF.

The DNA for the CDR3 is TGTGCCAGCGGAACTCAGGGGGCTTACCCCTACGAGCAGTACTTC. This codes for CASGTQGAYPYEQYF. The V call is TRBV12-3 or TRBV12-4, the J call TRBJ2-7, with TRBD1 identical over 8 bases. J gave up 2 bases and V 8 bases, and 11 bases lay outside the gene matches. The CDR3 covers 15 residues.

In this sample, this clonotype turned up once. The chain joins TRBV5-1 to TRBJ2-1; a weak D match, TRBD2 (7 bases). Germline CDR1 is SGHRS and CDR2 is YFSETQ. The CDR3 spans 12 residues. Trimming left V 3 bases short and J 14 bases short, with 15 bases between. CDR3 region: CASSSGQLAEFF. Written as DNA, the CDR3 is TGCGCCAGCAGCTCTGGACAGCTAGCGGAGTTCTTC.

This clonotype was picked up a small number of times. The chain links TRBV5-1 to TRBJ1-2, with 7 bases fitting TRBD1. In germline, CDR1 is SGHRS, CDR2 YFSETQ. J gave up 2 bases and V 6 bases, and 7 bases lay outside the gene matches. The CDR3 covers 14 residues. CDR3 region: CASNTGAGNYGYTF. The CDR3 DNA reads as TGCGCCAGCAACACAGGGGCTGGAAACTATGGCTACACCTTC.

This chain connects TRBV20-1 to TRBJ2-2; TRBD2 matches at 11 bases. CDR3 size: 15 residues. V was clipped by 6 bases and J by 2 bases; unmatched bases: 5. The germline V gene encodes CDR1 DFQATT and CDR2 SNEGSKA (reference sequence). CDR3 in amino acids: CSAVGLAVNTGELFF. The CDR3 DNA sequence: TGCAGTGCCGTGGGACTAGCGGTCAACACCGGGGAGCTGTTTTTT.

This clonotype was seen a few times. The CDR3 spells CASSLDFEEQYF. CDR3 bases: TGCGCCAGCAGCTTGGACTTTGAAGAGCAGTACTTC. The J gene is TRBJ2-7, the V gene TRBV5-1; D ambiguous. Looked up from germline, CDR1 is SGHRS and CDR2 is YFSETQ. V was trimmed by 0 bases and J by 7 bases, leaving 8 bases between them. The CDR3 contains 12 residues.

This sequence joins TRBV7-2 and TRBJ2-5, with 7 bases matching TRBD1. The CDR3 spans 14 residues. V was pared by 3 bases and J by 3 bases, with 4 bases of the junction left unmatched. The germline V gene encodes CDR1 SGHTA and CDR2 FQGNSA. CDR3: CASSFRTGKETQYF. CDR3 bases: TGTGCCAGCAGCTTCCGGACAGGAAAAGAGACCCAGTACTTC.

This clonotype was counted only a few times. The chain links TRBV6-4 to TRBJ2-3; D ambiguous. Per germline, CDR1 MRHNA and CDR2 SNTAGT. The CDR3 sequence is 16 residues long. V was cut by 3 bases and J by 0 bases, with 13 bases left in between. CDR3 DNA sequence: TGTGCCAGCAGTGAAGGCTTGGGCTGGAGCACAGATACGCAGTATTTT. It is translated as CASSEGLGWSTDTQYF.

This clonotype was picked up many times. V gene TRBV24-1 combines with J gene TRBJ1-3; D is unclear. The germline V gene has CDR1 KGHDR and CDR2 SFDVKD. Trimming removed 3 bases at V and 0 bases at J, with 14 bases between. The CDR3 is 17 residues long. The CDR3 region is CATSDGSVLHSGNTIYF. The CDR3 nucleotides are TGTGCCACCAGTGATGGATCAGTACTCCACTCTGGAAACACCATATATTTT.

This clonotype appeared many times. The chain recombines TRBV20-1 with TRBJ2-2, with 8 bases matching TRBD1. Trimming took 4 bases from V and 4 from J; bases not matched to a gene: 8. The CDR3 is 15 residues long. In germline, CDR1 is DFQATT, CDR2 SNEGSKA (reference sequence). Here the CDR3 reads CSANDGDRGTGELFF. The CDR3 coding sequence is TGCAGTGCTAATGACGGTGACAGGGGCACCGGGGAGCTGTTTTTT.

This clonotype appeared a few times. The J gene is TRBJ2-5, the V gene TRBV5-1; 8 nucleotides agree with TRBD2. The trim removed 0 bases at V and 5 bases at J, leaving 9 bases unmatched. The CDR3 loop spans 16 amino acids. Germline V gene data show CDR1 as SGHRS and CDR2 as YFSETQ. The CDR3 coding sequence is TGCGCCAGCAGCTTGGTTAGCGGGAAAACGTCGGAGACCCAGTACTTC. As protein: CASSLVSGKTSETQYF. The full variable domain, its missing parts supplied by reference TRBV5-1 and TRBJ2-5, is KAGVTQTPRYLIKTRGQQVTLSCSPISGHRSVSWYQQTPGQGLQFLFEYFSETQRNKGNFPGRFSGRQFSNSRSEMNVSTLELGDSALYLCASSLVSGKTSETQYFGPGTRLLVL.

This clonotype appeared a few times. J is TRBJ2-7 and V is TRBV20-1; no firm D call. Germline V gene sequence: CDR1 DFQATT, CDR2 SNEGSKA (reference sequence). V dropped 0 bases and J dropped 1 base, with 10 bases sitting between them. The CDR3 covers 14 residues. The CDR3 region has the DNA TGCAGTGCTAGAGATCTGGGGAATTCCTACGAGCAGTACTTC. As protein: CSARDLGNSYEQYF.

This clonotype occurred a few times. The V gene is TRBV2, the J gene TRBJ2-3; 11 positions match TRBD1. Germline CDR1 is SNHLY and CDR2 is FYNNEI. The V segment lost 10 bases and the J segment 3 bases; nucleotides outside the gene matches: 9. The CDR3 is 15 amino acids. The CDR3 DNA reads TGTGCCACCCGAGGACAGGGGGCTTTTACAGATACGCAGTATTTT. This translates into CATRGQGAFTDTQYF.

DNA for the CDR3: TGCGCCAGCAGCGTCCGGGACAGGTACTCCTACGAGCAGTACTTC. It codes for CASSVRDRYSYEQYF. The gene calls are TRBV5-1 and TRBJ2-7; 8 positions match TRBD1. With 4 bases clipped from V and 0 bases from J, the junction kept 6 bases outside the gene matches. Looked up from germline, CDR1 is SGHRS and CDR2 is YFSETQ. The CDR3 runs 15 residues.